This T cell receptor (beta chain) is drawn from a study of blood T cell repertoires in COVID-19. Study-wide background: Some COVID-19 samples were acute and others convalescent; all came from the United States, Italy and Spain.

Enrollment of patients from Seattle took place during active infection, with longitudinal follow-up. V was shortened by 2 bases and J by 9 bases, with 14 bases between the two germline ends. The CDR3 covers 14 residues. CDR1 and CDR2 (germline): LGHDT, YNNKEL (reference sequence). How the authors handled the data: Cell counts per sample came from amplifying reference gene primers. The repertoire was sequenced with immunoSEQ multiplex PCR; TCRdb's copy has only in-frame clones and lacks some. Clone size and V and J calls were adopted from that table, with D and trimming inferred from the DNA. The sample has approximately 120,000 clones, roughly 92% seen once.

Sequencing was carried out using peripheral blood. This receptor was taken from a man aged 45-65 years with COVID-19, enrolled during active disease. This rearrangement joins TRBV3-1 (or the pseudogene TRBV3-2) to TRBJ2-1, with D tentatively TRBD2 (5 bases). The chain's CDR3 is CASSQLGSVGEQFF. CDR3 coding DNA: TGTGCCAGCAGCCAACTCGGTAGCGTTGGTGAGCAGTTCTTC.